Listed below are T cell receptor beta chains from one sample, sequenced in a study of shared clonotypes between healthy human individuals. The protocol was immunoSEQ multiplex PCR, while the TCRdb copy is restricted to in-frame clones and leaves out a portion. The sample shows roughly 2.1 million clones, just over 90% of them seen only once. The sequenced sample was naive CD8+ T cells from PBMCs. Receptors originate from a man aged 18 to 30 in good health. Some clones in this sample may be carry-over from other donors' samples. Each CDR3 is given with its conserved first and last residue. D genes are given only for firm matches. A row's size may be missing; if present it is once, few, many or a size class.

V gene,CDR3 length,D gene,J gene,clone size,CDR3 protein,CDR3 DNA
TRBV27,14,-,TRBJ2-7,-,CASSLSGRAYEQYF,TGTGCCAGCAGTTTATCGGGTAGGGCGTACGAGCAGTACTTC
TRBV14,17,TRBD2,TRBJ2-1,-,CASSPRASGSLYNEQFF,TGTGCCAGCAGCCCCCGAGCTAGCGGGAGCCTCTACAATGAGCAGTTCTTC
TRBV6-1,17,TRBD2,TRBJ2-5,-,CASSEKGLAGVSGTQYF,TGTGCCAGCAGTGAAAAGGGACTAGCGGGAGTATCTGGGACCCAGTACTTC
TRBV7-9,14,-,TRBJ2-5,-,CASSPVGGVETQYF,TGTGCCAGCAGCCCGGTCGGGGGTGTGGAGACCCAGTACTTC
TRBV5-1,15,-,TRBJ2-7,-,CASSLGPGTPYEQYF,TGCGCCAGCAGCTTGGGTCCAGGGACCCCCTACGAGCAGTACTTC
TRBV19,17,TRBD2,TRBJ2-1,-,CASSPWTSGPSYNEQFF,TGTGCCAGTAGTCCTTGGACTAGCGGACCCTCCTACAATGAGCAGTTCTTC
TRBV4-2,14,TRBD1,TRBJ1-1,few,CASSSRDRGIQAFF,TGTGCCAGCAGCTCACGGGACAGGGGGATACAAGCTTTCTTT
TRBV15,17,-,TRBJ2-4,-,CATSRDSTILAKNIQYF,TGTGCCACCAGCAGAGACAGTACCATCTTAGCCAAAAACATTCAGTACTTC
TRBV4-1,15,-,TRBJ1-3,-,CASSFRQAGGNTIYF,TGCGCCAGCAGCTTTCGACAGGCTGGCGGAAACACCATATATTTT
TRBV7-9,14,-,TRBJ2-1,-,CASSPRAARNEQFF,TGTGCCAGCAGCCCGAGGGCCGCGAGGAATGAGCAGTTCTTC
TRBV5-1,16,-,TRBJ2-2,-,CASSLAVPGNTGELFF,TGCGCCAGCAGCTTGGCCGTGCCGGGGAACACCGGGGAGCTGTTTTTT
TRBV5-6,11,-,TRBJ2-1,-,CASRRAPGPFF,TGTGCCAGCAGAAGGGCCCCAGGTCCGTTCTTC
TRBV9,14,-,TRBJ2-5,-,CASSVFMTQETQYF,TGTGCCAGCAGCGTATTCATGACACAAGAGACCCAGTACTTC
TRBV27,17,TRBD1,TRBJ2-7,-,CASSSLSTGGVPLEQYF,TGTGCCAGCAGTTCGCTCTCAACAGGGGGCGTCCCCCTCGAGCAGTACTTC
TRBV5-6,15,-,TRBJ2-3,-,CASSLGPRGADTQYF,TGTGCCAGCAGCCTGGGACCTCGCGGGGCAGATACGCAGTATTTT
TRBV11-2,12,-,TRBJ1-2,few,CASSLGGNGYTF,TGTGCCAGCAGCTTAGGGGGTAATGGCTACACCTTC
TRBV27,16,-,TRBJ2-1,-,CASSLSGYSSYNEQFF,TGTGCCAGCAGTTTATCCGGCTATAGCTCCTACAATGAGCAGTTCTTC
TRBV4-1,11,-,TRBJ2-7,-,CASSPGTRQYF,TGCGCCAGCAGCCCCGGGACACGGCAGTACTTC
TRBV27,14,-,TRBJ1-1,-,CASSFVGAGAEAFF,TGTGCCAGCAGTTTTGTTGGGGCTGGGGCTGAAGCTTTCTTT
TRBV29-1,14,TRBD1,TRBJ2-7,-,CSGRQGGDSYEQYF,TGCAGCGGGAGACAGGGTGGTGACTCCTACGAGCAGTACTTC
TRBV29-1,17,-,TRBJ2-7,-,CSVEDPAVGGDGSEQYF,TGCAGCGTTGAAGATCCGGCGGTAGGGGGTGATGGTTCCGAGCAGTACTTC
TRBV6-6,13,-,TRBJ1-2,-,CASSYGTLYGYTF,TGTGCCAGCAGTTACGGAACCCTCTATGGCTACACCTTC
TRBV9,15,-,TRBJ2-7,-,CASSVGPTLSNEQYF,TGTGCCAGCAGCGTCGGTCCGACATTGTCAAACGAGCAGTACTTC
TRBV30,12,-,TRBJ2-1,-,CAWGGYYDEQFF,TGTGCCTGGGGGGGATACTATGATGAGCAGTTCTTC
TRBV11-3,13,-,TRBJ2-2,-,CASRARGEQRLFF,TGTGCCAGCAGAGCCCGGGGAGAACAGAGGCTGTTTTTT
TRBV14,14,-,TRBJ2-7,-,CASSQDFMRGEQYF,TGTGCCAGCAGCCAAGATTTCATGAGGGGCGAGCAGTACTTC
TRBV27,14,-,TRBJ1-1,-,CASTVGGAGTEAFF,TGTGCCAGCACCGTGGGGGGCGCGGGCACTGAAGCTTTCTTT
TRBV6-5,11,-,TRBJ2-7,once,CARWPNYEQYF,TGTGCCCGCTGGCCGAACTACGAGCAGTACTTC
TRBV4-1,16,-,TRBJ1-4,once,CASSQRGGFVNEKLFF,TGCGCCAGCAGCCAGAGGGGGGGGTTTGTTAATGAAAAACTGTTTTTT
TRBV7-9,16,-,TRBJ1-1,-,CASSPSSGTVRTEAFF,TGTGCCAGCAGCCCTTCGTCAGGGACGGTTAGGACTGAAGCTTTCTTT
TRBV9,15,-,TRBJ1-1,-,CASSVTADLNTEAFF,TGTGCCAGCAGCGTGACGGCAGATTTGAACACTGAAGCTTTCTTT
TRBV9,14,TRBD1,TRBJ1-1,few,CASSTGTENTEAFF,TGTGCCAGCAGCACAGGGACAGAGAACACTGAAGCTTTCTTT
TRBV18,12,-,TRBJ2-7,-,CASSPSGGEQYF,TGTGCCAGCTCACCCTCGGGCGGGGAGCAGTACTTC
TRBV19,11,TRBD1,TRBJ1-1,-,CASSTGTAAFF,TGTGCCAGTAGTACGGGGACAGCGGCTTTCTTT
TRBV10-3,15,TRBD2,TRBJ2-3,-,CAIRDGLAGMDTQYF,TGTGCCATCAGAGATGGACTAGCGGGAATGGATACGCAGTATTTT
TRBV4-3,14,-,TRBJ2-1,once,CASSQPGLYNEQFF,TGCGCCAGCAGCCAACCGGGACTTTACAATGAGCAGTTCTTC
TRBV7-5,15,-,TRBJ1-5,-,CVRSLHDNSNQPQHF,TGTGTCAGAAGCCTCCATGACAATAGCAATCAGCCCCAGCATTTT
TRBV27,15,-,TRBJ1-1,-,CASSQVGNPSTEAFF,TGTGCCAGCAGTCAAGTCGGGAACCCGAGCACTGAAGCTTTCTTT
TRBV28,13,-,TRBJ2-1,-,CASSWGRGNEQFF,TGTGCCAGCAGTTGGGGGCGGGGCAATGAGCAGTTCTTC
TRBV11-2,12,-,TRBJ1-2,-,CASSLGIYGYTF,TGTGCCAGCAGCCTCGGGATTTATGGCTACACCTTC
TRBV2,14,TRBD2,TRBJ2-7,-,CASSERPSGYEQYF,TGTGCCAGCAGTGAACGCCCTAGCGGGTACGAGCAGTACTTC
TRBV4-3,15,TRBD1,TRBJ1-3,-,CASSLRDRDTDTIYF,TGCGCCAGCAGCCTCCGGGACAGGGATACGGACACCATATATTTT